One TCR beta chain is described in this entry. Its cognate antigen has yet to be identified. Base qualities are not provided; no much larger clone lies one nucleotide away. Library preparation employed RACE. Sequencing was carried out with a NextSeq 500. During library preparation, unique molecular identifiers were attached to individual cDNA molecules so that TCRs could be counted quantitatively and reproducibly. For every blood RNA sample, sequencing covered both the TCR alpha and TCR beta chains. Processing in the source paper ran as follows. A median of about 100,000 TCRs per sample was observed, with a range of about 20,000 to 750,000. V, J and CDR3 annotation of the TCR reads was performed with the Decombinator software suite. For the PS versus PT1 abundance plots, all samples were subsampled to the same number of TCRs (28,000). Expanded TCRs were defined as absent before sensitization and observed at least eight times at the 2-week time point. TCRdb redid the processing of the public reads, applying fastp at Q25 and MiXCR, and retained in-frame beta chains. Every distinct CDR3 protein forms one entry, paired with its most common genes and DNA. The V and J calls and clone size come from TCRdb's table, not from the authors' own analysis. The sample table lists 120,000 or so distinct CDR3 sequences, roughly 13% of them with a count of one. Approximately 0.89% of the sample is taken by the ten largest.

The cysteine opens and the phenylalanine closes a CDR3 of 11 amino acids. The retained sequence is limited to the CDR3, 33 bases, with the frame set at the first base. V is shortened by 5 bases, J by 7 bases, and the region joining them spans 8 bases. The time point label, read with the paper, signifies: patch test 1, 2 weeks after DPC sensitization. In the paper's terms, the treatment or condition label means: therapeutic diphenylcyclopropenone sensitization with weekly scalp DPC. Blood at each patch-test visit was drawn before the patch test was applied. Eligible patients were aged 18 to 70, diagnosed with alopecia, deemed suitable for DPC therapy, and excluded if pregnant. Unfractionated whole blood was collected in Tempus Blood RNA tubes, and total RNA was extracted from that blood. The source of the sample is a study of human T cells and chemical hapten exposure (TCRdb year 2021). Notes on the research overall: For sensitization, 2% DPC in acetone was applied to a 2 cm by 2 cm area of upper inner arm skin. Weekly therapeutic DPC doses were additionally applied to the scalp of patients throughout the roughly 24-week study period. Patch testing was performed on the upper back with Finn chambers containing 0.01% DPC, and the patch tests were scored after 6 days according to International Contact Dermatitis Research Group standards. Most of the patients in the cohort were female, and the cohort covered alopecia areata with under or over 50% scalp involvement, alopecia totalis and alopecia universalis. The libraries were sequenced as a pool, and the TCR yield per sample differed mostly because of small variations in library volumes within the pool. Peripheral blood TCR repertoire changes were tracked in vivo in alopecia patients during primary and secondary sensitization to the hapten diphenylcyclopropenone (DPC). Blood was sampled from patients pre-sensitization (week 0) and at 2, 6 and about 24 weeks after DPC sensitization. About 28 alopecia patients gave blood for TCR sequencing at one to four time points (pre-sensitization, 2, 6 and 24 weeks). Study-level results and caveats: After repeated subsampling, the strength of the expansion versus patch-test correlation and the threshold at which it became significant changed. DPC sensitization did not change how many TCRs were above 1 in 1000 frequency, and no evidence was found of alterations in global repertoire structure. Alopecia, a presumed autoimmune disease, was present in all patients, so the immune response of the patients might differ from that of healthy individuals. Expanded TCRs formed significantly more large CDR3 similarity clusters than pre-sensitization or healthy control sets, consistent with antigen-driven responses. Patch test score correlated positively with the number of PT1 expanded TCRs, reaching significance at thresholds 8, 16 and 32 but not at 4.

The chain is encoded by TRBV12-3 or TRBV12-4 joined to TRBJ2-5, with no confidently assigned D gene. This sequence was found in a man between 18 and 35 years old with alopecia areata. Some clones in this sample may be carry-over from other donors' samples. Sequences were derived from whole blood, sampled in connection with sensitization to the hapten diphenylcyclopropenone (DPC). The DNA is as follows: TGTGCCAGCAGTCCCGAGAGGACCCAGTACTTC. It is translated as CASSPERTQYF.